Following are 12 T cell receptor beta chains from one sample sequenced in a study of blood T cell repertoires in COVID-19. Here immunoSEQ multiplex PCR was the method, and the copy in TCRdb shows in-frame clones only, minus some. This sample has fewer than 250,000 clones, with about 93% found just once. Sample: peripheral blood. These receptors were collected from a man between 25 and 39 years old with COVID-19, enrolled during active disease.

CDR3 in amino acids: CASSAGQGEPEAFF. The CDR3 coding sequence is TGCGCCAGCAGCGCGGGACAGGGGGAGCCTGAAGCTTTCTTT. The chain is built from TRBV5-1 and TRBJ1-1; 11 positions match TRBD1. The V segment lost 4 bases and the J segment 6 bases; nucleotides outside the gene matches: 5. Germline V gene data show CDR1 as SGHRS and CDR2 as YFSETQ. The CDR3 totals 14 residues. Using reference TRBV5-1 and TRBJ1-1 for the parts outside the CDR3, the full variable domain is KAGVTQTPRYLIKTRGQQVTLSCSPISGHRSVSWYQQTPGQGLQFLFEYFSETQRNKGNFPGRFSGRQFSNSRSEMNVSTLELGDSALYLCASSAGQGEPEAFFGQGTRLTVV.

This clone was observed a few times. Different DNA sequences within this sample yield the same CDR3. The chain links TRBV4-1 to TRBJ2-2; 12 bases match TRBD1. In germline, CDR1 is MGHRA, CDR2 YSYEKL. The CDR3 is 18 residues long. V dropped 2 bases and J dropped 1; count of bases not matched to a gene: 5. CDR3 sequence (DNA): TGCGCCAGCAGCCAAACCGGGACAGGGGGCAGGAACACCGGGGAGCTGTTTTTT. Its protein is CASSQTGTGGRNTGELFF.

The J gene is TRBJ2-3, the V gene TRBV6-6; a weak D match, TRBD1 (6 bases). The CDR3 consists of 15 residues. Between the trimmed V and J ends, which lost 5 bases and 3 bases, there was a span of 15 bases. Germline V CDR1 and CDR2: MNHNY, SVGAGI (reference sequence). Written as DNA, the CDR3 is TGTGCCAGCAGTCTCGACAGGTCGTCAACAGATACGCAGTATTTT. Protein sequence: CASSLDRSSTDTQYF.

The chain employs TRBV7-3 and TRBJ1-1; the D is unclear. The CDR3 extends over 13 amino acids. CDR1 SGHTA and CDR2 FQGTGA come from the germline V gene. Trimming cost V 2 bases and J 1 base, with 5 bases left between them. The DNA for the CDR3 is TGTGCCAGCAGCTTATCAGAGAACACTGAAGCTTTCTTT. Amino acids: CASSLSENTEAFF.

The chain uses TRBV3-1 (or the pseudogene TRBV3-2) and TRBJ1-1, with D perhaps TRBD1 (5 bases). The CDR3 length is 12 residues. Trimming took off 3 bases at V and 3 bases at J, with 5 bases between the two ends. Germline assignment: CDR1 LGHDT and CDR2 YNNKEL (reference sequence). CDR3 loop: CASSQTDTEAFF. DNA for the CDR3: TGTGCCAGCAGCCAGACAGACACTGAAGCTTTCTTT.

This chain links TRBV5-1 with TRBJ1-3, with 7 bases fitting TRBD1. Trimming removed 0 bases from V and 7 bases from J; junction bases left unmatched: 7. The germline V gene encodes CDR1 SGHRS and CDR2 YFSETQ. The CDR3 is 15 amino acids. Here the CDR3 DNA reads TGCGCCAGCAGCTTGGGGACCGAGGGGGCTAACACCATATATTTT. This codes for CASSLGTEGANTIYF.

In regard to this clone: An end of the junction does not agree with germline; a read error may underlie this. V gene TRBV13 combines with J gene TRBJ2-1; D is perhaps TRBD1 (6 bases). Germline V CDR1 and CDR2: PRHDT, FYEKMQ (reference sequence). The CDR3 totals 15 residues. The CDR3 coding sequence is TGTGCCAGCAGCGCTCGGACAGAGCTCTACAATGAGCTGTTCTTC. Amino acids: CASSARTELYNELFF.

The rearrangement links TRBV14 to TRBJ1-2; the D is unclear. Per germline, CDR1 SGHDN and CDR2 FVKESK. Trimming took off 4 bases at V and 5 bases at J, with 8 bases between the two ends. This CDR3 spans 12 amino acids. The CDR3 bases are TGTGCCAGCAGCCCGTCGGGATATGGCTACACCTTC. Translating it yields CASSPSGYGYTF.

The chain is built from TRBV6-6 and TRBJ1-2; the match to TRBD1 covers 10 bases. The CDR3 is 14 amino acids. J gave up 8 bases and V 5 bases, and 8 bases lay outside the gene matches. In germline, CDR1 is MNHNY, CDR2 SVGAGI (reference sequence). CDR3 coding DNA: TGTGCCAGCAGTCCTCCTCGGACAGGGGGAGGCTACACCTTC. Its protein is CASSPPRTGGGYTF.

CDR3 in amino acids: CASSLGTGGEDEQFF. CDR3 bases: TGTGCCAGCAGCTTAGGGACAGGGGGAGAAGATGAGCAGTTCTTC. The genes are TRBV7-9 and TRBJ2-1; 10 nucleotides align to TRBD1. This CDR3 spans 15 amino acids. CDR1 is SEHNR and CDR2 is FQNEAQ in the germline V gene (reference sequence). V trimming: 1 base; J trimming: 8 bases; junction bases outside the gene matches: 5.

The table lists this clone with a count of one. The chain joins TRBV5-1 to TRBJ2-3; perhaps TRBD2 as D (5 bases). Trimming stripped 3 bases from V and 0 bases from J, with 11 bases between. Germline V lookup: CDR1 SGHRS, CDR2 YFSETQ. The CDR3 covers 15 residues. CDR3 region: CASSSARGSTDTQYF. Written as DNA, the CDR3 is TGCGCCAGCAGCTCCGCCCGGGGTAGCACAGATACGCAGTATTTT.

In DNA, the CDR3 is TGTGCCAGCAGCGTCACAGGGGGCGGGACTGAAGCTTTCTTT. Its protein is CASSVTGGGTEAFF. The genes are TRBV2 and TRBJ1-1; 9 bases are a match to TRBD1. Germline values: CDR1 SNHLY, CDR2 FYNNEI. There are 14 residues in the CDR3. V was clipped by 6 bases and J by 5 bases; unmatched bases: 7.